A single T cell receptor beta chain is shown here with its context. Antigen: not known. The CDR3 loop spans 13 amino acids. CDR1 MDHEN and CDR2 SYDVKM come from the germline V gene. V was cut by 3 bases and J by 7 bases, with 10 bases left in between. The data derive from a study of cytomegalovirus exposure and HLA in healthy donors. General study results and limits: V- and J-gene trimming in TCR beta was tied to a missense DCLRE1C variant by an analysis performed later. Further analysis, carried out later, found HLA-associated TCR beta chains more clonally expanded than equally common other chains. In vitro data verified a few CMV-associated chains as specific for CMV antigens.

13 Jbeta primers and 60 Vbeta primers were used for the PCR. Assay: immunoSEQ multiplex PCR; the TCRdb copy retains only in-frame clones and omits some. This sample has fewer than 65,000 clones, with 70% to 85% found just once. Sequencing input: PBMCs. The clonotype comes from a man aged 30 to 39 in good health and CMV-seronegative. The V and J genes are TRBV28 and TRBJ1-3; a weak D match, TRBD1 (5 bases). CDR3 region: CASSLQGGNTIYF. CDR3 in DNA: TGTGCCAGCAGTTTGCAGGGTGGGAACACCATATATTTT.